One T cell receptor (beta chain) is described in this entry. The target antigen is unknown. These data originate in a study of shared clonotypes between healthy human individuals. Notes on the study in general: The study drew on few donors, limiting represented genetic and exposure-history diversity. In general, naive subsets displayed greater estimated richness than memory subsets did. It was anticipated that sequencing depth would influence how many clonotypes donors shared.

The protocol was immunoSEQ multiplex PCR, while the TCRdb copy is restricted to in-frame clones and leaves out a portion. The table has around 980,000 clones, about four fifths seen once; the top ten hold 0.55% to 0.7%. This CDR3 spans 16 amino acids. V trimming: 2 bases; J trimming: 4 bases; junction bases outside the gene matches: 4. The germline V gene encodes CDR1 SGHNT and CDR2 YENEEA. The clonotype was recovered from a man between 18 and 29 years old in good health. Some clones in this sample may be carry-over from other donors' samples. Material: memory CD4+ T cells from PBMCs. Subset indicated: CD45RA-negative fraction. The V call is TRBV11-3, the J call TRBJ2-3; 12 bases agree with TRBD2. CDR3 DNA sequence: TGTGCCAGCAGCTTAAGACTAGCGGGAGTCGCAGATACGCAGTATTTT. Protein sequence: CASSLRLAGVADTQYF.